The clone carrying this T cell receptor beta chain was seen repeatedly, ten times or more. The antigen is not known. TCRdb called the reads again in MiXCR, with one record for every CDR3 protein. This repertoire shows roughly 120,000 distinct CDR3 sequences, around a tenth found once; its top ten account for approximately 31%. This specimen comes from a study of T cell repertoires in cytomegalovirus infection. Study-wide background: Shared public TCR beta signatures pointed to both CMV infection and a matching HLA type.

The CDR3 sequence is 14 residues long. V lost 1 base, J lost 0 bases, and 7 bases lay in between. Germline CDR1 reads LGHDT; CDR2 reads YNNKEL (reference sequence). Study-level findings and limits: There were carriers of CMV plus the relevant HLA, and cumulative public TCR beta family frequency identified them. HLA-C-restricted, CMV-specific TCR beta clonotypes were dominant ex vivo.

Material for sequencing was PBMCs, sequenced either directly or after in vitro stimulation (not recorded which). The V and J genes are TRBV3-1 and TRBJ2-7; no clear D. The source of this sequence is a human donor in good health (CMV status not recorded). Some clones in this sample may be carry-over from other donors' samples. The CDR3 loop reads CASSQVSSSYEQYF. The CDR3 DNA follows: TGTGCCAGCAGCCAAGTCAGCTCCTCCTACGAGCAGTACTTC.